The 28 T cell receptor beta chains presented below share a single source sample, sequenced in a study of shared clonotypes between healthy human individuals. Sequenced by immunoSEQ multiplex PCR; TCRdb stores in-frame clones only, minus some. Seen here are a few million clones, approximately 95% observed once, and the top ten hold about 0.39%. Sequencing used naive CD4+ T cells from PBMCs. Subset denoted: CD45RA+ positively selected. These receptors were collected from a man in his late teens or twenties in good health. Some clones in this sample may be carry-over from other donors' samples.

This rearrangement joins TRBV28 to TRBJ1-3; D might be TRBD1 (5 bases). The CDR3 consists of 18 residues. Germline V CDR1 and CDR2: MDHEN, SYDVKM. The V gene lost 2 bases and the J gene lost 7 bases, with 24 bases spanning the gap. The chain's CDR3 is CASSLSRATSPRRNTIYF. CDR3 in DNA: TGTGCCAGCAGTTTAAGCAGGGCGACGTCCCCGCGGAGGAACACCATATATTTT. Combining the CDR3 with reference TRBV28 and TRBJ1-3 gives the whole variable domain DVKVTQSSRYLVKRTGEKVFLECVQDMDHENMFWYRQDPGLGLRLIYFSYDVKMKEKGDIPEGYSVSREKKERFSLILESASTNQTSMYLCASSLSRATSPRRNTIYFGEGSWLTVV.

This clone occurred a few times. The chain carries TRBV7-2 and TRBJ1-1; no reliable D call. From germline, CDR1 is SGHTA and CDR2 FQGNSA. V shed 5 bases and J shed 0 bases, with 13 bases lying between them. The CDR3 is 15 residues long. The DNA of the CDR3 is TGTGCCAGCAGCCGACCGTCCCCCATGAACACTGAAGCTTTCTTT. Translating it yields CASSRPSPMNTEAFF.

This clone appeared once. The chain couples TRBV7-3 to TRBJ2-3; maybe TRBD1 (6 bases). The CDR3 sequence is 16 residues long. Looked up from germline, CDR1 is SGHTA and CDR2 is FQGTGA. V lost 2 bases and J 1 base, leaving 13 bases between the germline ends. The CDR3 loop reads CASSLLGGRGTDTQYF. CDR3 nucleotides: TGTGCCAGCAGCTTACTAGGGGGTAGGGGCACAGATACGCAGTATTTT.

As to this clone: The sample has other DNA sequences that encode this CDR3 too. The CDR3 DNA reads as TGTGCCAGCAGCGTAGGACGAAACACTGAAGCTTTCTTT. Amino acid sequence: CASSVGRNTEAFF. V and J are TRBV9 and TRBJ1-1; no clear D gene. Germline CDR1 is SGDLS and CDR2 is YYNGEE. V gave up 0 bases and J gave up 2 bases, with 5 bases separating them. The length of the CDR3 is 13 residues.

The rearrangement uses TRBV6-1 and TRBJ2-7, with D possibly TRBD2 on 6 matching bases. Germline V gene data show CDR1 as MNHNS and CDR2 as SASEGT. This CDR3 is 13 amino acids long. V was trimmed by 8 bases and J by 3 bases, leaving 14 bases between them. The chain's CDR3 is CASQRTTHYEQYF. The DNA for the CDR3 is TGTGCCAGCCAAAGGACTACCCACTACGAGCAGTACTTC.

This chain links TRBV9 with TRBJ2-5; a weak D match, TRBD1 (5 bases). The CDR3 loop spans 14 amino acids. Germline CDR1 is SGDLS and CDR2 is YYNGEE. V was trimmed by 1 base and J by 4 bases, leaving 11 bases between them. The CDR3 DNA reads TGTGCCAGCAGCGTAAACGTAGGGGCAGAGACCCAGTACTTC. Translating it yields CASSVNVGAETQYF.

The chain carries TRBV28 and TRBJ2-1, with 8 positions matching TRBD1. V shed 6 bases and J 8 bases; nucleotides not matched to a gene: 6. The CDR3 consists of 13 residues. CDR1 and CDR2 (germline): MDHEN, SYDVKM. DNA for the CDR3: TGTGCCAGCAGCACGACAGGGGTCCATGAGCAGTTCTTC. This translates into CASSTTGVHEQFF.

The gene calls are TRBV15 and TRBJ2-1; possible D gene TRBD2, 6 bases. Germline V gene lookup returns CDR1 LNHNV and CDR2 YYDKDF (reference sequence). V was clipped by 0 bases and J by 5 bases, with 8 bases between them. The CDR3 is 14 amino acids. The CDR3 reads CATSRDKRDNEQFF. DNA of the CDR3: TGTGCCACCAGCAGAGATAAGCGGGACAATGAGCAGTTCTTC.

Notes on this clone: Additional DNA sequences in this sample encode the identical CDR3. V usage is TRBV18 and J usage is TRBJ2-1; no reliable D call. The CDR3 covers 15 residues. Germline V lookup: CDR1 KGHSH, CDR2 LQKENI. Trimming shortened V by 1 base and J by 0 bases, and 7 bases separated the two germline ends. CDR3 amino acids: CASSPRLSSYNEQFF. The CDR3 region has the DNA TGTGCCAGCTCACCACGGCTTAGCTCCTACAATGAGCAGTTCTTC.

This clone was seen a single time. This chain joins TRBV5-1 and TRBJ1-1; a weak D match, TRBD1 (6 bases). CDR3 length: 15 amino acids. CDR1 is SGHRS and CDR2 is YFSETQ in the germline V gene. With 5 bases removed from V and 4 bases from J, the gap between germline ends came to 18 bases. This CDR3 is CASSMGPGATTEAFF. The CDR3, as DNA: TGCGCCAGCAGTATGGGTCCGGGGGCGACCACTGAAGCTTTCTTT.

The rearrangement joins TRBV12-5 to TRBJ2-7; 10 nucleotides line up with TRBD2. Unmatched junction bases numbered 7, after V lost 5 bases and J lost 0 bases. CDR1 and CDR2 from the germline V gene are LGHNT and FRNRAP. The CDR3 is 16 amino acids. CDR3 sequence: CASGPGLAEDSYEQYF. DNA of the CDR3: TGTGCTAGTGGTCCCGGACTAGCGGAGGACTCCTACGAGCAGTACTTC.

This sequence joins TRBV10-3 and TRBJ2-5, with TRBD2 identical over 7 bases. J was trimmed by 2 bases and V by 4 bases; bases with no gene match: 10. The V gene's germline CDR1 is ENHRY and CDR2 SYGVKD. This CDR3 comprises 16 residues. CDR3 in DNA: TGTGCCATCAGTGCCCTAGCGGAAATTACTCAAGAGACCCAGTACTTC. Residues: CAISALAEITQETQYF.

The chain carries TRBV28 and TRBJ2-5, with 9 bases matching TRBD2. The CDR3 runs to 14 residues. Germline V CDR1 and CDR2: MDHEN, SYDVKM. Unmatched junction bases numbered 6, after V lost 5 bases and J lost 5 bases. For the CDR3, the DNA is TGTGCCAGCAGTGTTAGCGGGAGAGAGGAGACCCAGTACTTC. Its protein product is CASSVSGREETQYF.

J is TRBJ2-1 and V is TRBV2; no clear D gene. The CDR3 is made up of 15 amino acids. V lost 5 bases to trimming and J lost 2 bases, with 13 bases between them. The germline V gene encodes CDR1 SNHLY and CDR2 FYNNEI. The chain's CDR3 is CASSPRPGTYNEQFF. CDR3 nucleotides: TGTGCCAGCAGTCCTAGGCCTGGGACCTACAATGAGCAGTTCTTC.

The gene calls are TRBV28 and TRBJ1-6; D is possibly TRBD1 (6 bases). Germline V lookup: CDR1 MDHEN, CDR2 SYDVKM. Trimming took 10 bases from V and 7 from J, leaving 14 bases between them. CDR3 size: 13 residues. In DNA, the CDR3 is TGTGCCACTACGGGACAACAGAATTCACCCCTCCACTTT. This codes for CATTGQQNSPLHF.

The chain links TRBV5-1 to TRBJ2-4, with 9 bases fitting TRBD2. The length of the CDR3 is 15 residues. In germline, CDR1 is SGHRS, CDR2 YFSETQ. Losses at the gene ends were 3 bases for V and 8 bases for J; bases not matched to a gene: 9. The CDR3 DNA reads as TGCGCCAGCAGCTCCTCTGGGACTAGCTGGCACATTCAGTACTTC. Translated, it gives CASSSSGTSWHIQYF.

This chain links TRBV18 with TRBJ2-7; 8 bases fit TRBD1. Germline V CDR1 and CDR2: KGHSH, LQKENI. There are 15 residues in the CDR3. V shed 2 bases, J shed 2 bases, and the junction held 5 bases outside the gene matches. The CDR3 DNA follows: TGTGCCAGCTCACCATTCGCACAGGGGGCCTACGAGCAGTACTTC. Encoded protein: CASSPFAQGAYEQYF.

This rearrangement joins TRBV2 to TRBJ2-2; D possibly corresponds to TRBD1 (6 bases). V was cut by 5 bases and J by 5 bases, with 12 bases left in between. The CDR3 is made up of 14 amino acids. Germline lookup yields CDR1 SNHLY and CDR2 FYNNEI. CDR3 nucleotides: TGTGCCAGCAGTAGTCACAGGGTAACCGGGGAGCTGTTTTTT. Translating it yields CASSSHRVTGELFF.

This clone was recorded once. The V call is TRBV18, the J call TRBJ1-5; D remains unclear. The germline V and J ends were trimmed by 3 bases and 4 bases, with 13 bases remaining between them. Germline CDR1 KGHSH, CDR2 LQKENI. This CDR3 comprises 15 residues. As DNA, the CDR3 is TGTGCCAGCTCACCTTCCGGCCGTATGAATCAGCCCCAGCATTTT. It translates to CASSPSGRMNQPQHF.

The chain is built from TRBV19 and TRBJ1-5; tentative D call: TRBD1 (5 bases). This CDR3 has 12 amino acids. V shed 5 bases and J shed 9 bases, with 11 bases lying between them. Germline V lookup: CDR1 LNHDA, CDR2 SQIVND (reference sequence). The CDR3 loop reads CASSEGLSPQHF. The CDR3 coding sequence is TGTGCCAGTAGTGAGGGGTTGTCGCCCCAGCATTTT.

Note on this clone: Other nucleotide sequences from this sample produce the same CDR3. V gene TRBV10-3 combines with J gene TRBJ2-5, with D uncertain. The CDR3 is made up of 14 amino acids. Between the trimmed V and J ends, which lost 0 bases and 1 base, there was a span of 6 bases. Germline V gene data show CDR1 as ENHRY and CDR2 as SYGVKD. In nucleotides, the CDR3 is TGTGCCATCAGTGAGTCGACTGGCCAAGAGACCCAGTACTTC. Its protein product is CAISESTGQETQYF.

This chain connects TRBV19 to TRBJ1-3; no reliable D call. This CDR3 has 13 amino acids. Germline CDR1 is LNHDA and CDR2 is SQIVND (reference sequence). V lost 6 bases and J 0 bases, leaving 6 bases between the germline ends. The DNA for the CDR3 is TGTGCCAGTAGACTGAACTCTGGAAACACCATATATTTT. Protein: CASRLNSGNTIYF.

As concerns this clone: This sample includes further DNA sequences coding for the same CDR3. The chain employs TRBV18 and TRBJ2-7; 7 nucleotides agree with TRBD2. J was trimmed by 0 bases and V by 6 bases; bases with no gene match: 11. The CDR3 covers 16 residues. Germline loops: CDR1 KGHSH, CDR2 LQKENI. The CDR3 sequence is CASSPPGTTSSYEQYF. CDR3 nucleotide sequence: TGTGCCAGCTCTCCCCCCGGGACTACGAGCTCCTACGAGCAGTACTTC.

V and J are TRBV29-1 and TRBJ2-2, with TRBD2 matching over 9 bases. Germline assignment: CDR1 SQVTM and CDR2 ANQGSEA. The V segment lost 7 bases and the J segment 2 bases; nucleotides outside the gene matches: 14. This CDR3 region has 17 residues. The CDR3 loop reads CSAGGREGVGNTGELFF. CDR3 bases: TGCAGCGCCGGCGGGCGGGAGGGGGTTGGTAACACCGGGGAGCTGTTTTTT.

The DNA for the CDR3 is TGTGCCAGCTCACCAGATCAGGAGGGCACCTTC. As protein: CASSPDQEGTF. This rearrangement joins TRBV18 to TRBJ1-2; D not resolved. The germline V and J ends were trimmed by 2 bases and 13 bases, with 11 bases remaining between them. The germline gives CDR1 KGHSH, CDR2 LQKENI. This CDR3 spans 11 amino acids.

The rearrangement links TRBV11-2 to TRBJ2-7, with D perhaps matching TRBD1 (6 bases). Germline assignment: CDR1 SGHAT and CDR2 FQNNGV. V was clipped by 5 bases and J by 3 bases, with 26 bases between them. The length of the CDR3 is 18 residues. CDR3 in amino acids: CASSLRVRGSGVVYEQYF. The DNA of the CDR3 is TGTGCCAGCAGCCTCAGGGTCAGGGGTTCCGGGGTTGTCTACGAGCAGTACTTC.

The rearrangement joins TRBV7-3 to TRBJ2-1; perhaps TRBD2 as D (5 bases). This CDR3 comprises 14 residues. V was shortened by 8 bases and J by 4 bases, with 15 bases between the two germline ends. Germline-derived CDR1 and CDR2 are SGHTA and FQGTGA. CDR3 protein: CASCKDREYNEQFF. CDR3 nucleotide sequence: TGTGCCAGCTGTAAAGATAGGGAGTACAATGAGCAGTTCTTC.

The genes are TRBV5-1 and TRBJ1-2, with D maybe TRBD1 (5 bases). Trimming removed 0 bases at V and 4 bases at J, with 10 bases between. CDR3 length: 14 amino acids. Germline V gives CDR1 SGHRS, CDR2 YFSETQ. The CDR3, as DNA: TGCGCCAGCAGCTTGGAGGACACCATCTATGGCTACACCTTC. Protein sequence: CASSLEDTIYGYTF.